These T cell receptor beta chains were read from a single sample in a study of blood T cell repertoires in COVID-19. TCRdb's table, derived via immunoSEQ multiplex PCR, lists solely in-frame clones and lacks some. Here the sample spans 40,000 to 60,000 clones, 75% to 85% being singletons. The sequencing input was peripheral blood. The receptors originated from a human donor in a cohort sampled during active COVID-19. Each CDR3 is given with its conserved first and last residue. D genes are given only for firm matches.

D gene	V gene	J gene	CDR3 protein
.	TRBV20-1	TRBJ2-5	CSASSETQYF
.	TRBV9	TRBJ2-1	CASSVSYNEQFF
TRBD1	TRBV5-1	TRBJ2-5	CASTPGTGVETQYF
TRBD2	TRBV18	TRBJ2-1	CASSPAGGPYNEQFF
.	TRBV5-5	TRBJ1-1	CASSLARARNTEAFF
.	TRBV4-1	TRBJ2-7	CASSQAAPGTHYEQYF
.	TRBV15	TRBJ1-1	CAVSRGTEAFF
TRBD1	TRBV13	TRBJ1-2	CASSPGGQGERGYTF
.	TRBV11-2	TRBJ2-3	CASSLAGTDTQYF
.	TRBV18	TRBJ1-2	CASSLAGSNYGYTF
.	TRBV27	TRBJ2-3	CAARGSTTDTQYF
.	TRBV5-1	TRBJ1-1	CASSLAVGAQNTEAFF
.	TRBV27	TRBJ2-1	CASSLRSGLYNEQFF
.	TRBV11-3	TRBJ2-7	CASSPQVSSYEQYF
.	TRBV7-9	TRBJ1-1	CASSPEGEAFF
TRBD2	TRBV6-4	TRBJ2-3	CASSVTLAGADTQYF
TRBD1	TRBV9	TRBJ2-5	CASSGRDSPWETQYF
TRBD1	TRBV23-1	TRBJ1-5	CASGGQGAGQPQHF
TRBD1	TRBV28	TRBJ1-4	CASSLGTGNEKLFF
.	TRBV18	TRBJ2-7	CASSPRTTTYEQYF
.	TRBV18	TRBJ2-7	CASSLGQSSYEQYF
TRBD2	TRBV30	TRBJ2-3	CAWTEGAGGLTDTQYF
.	TRBV7-9	TRBJ2-7	CASSLGPYRDTRGEQYF
TRBD1	TRBV27	TRBJ1-2	CASSLYRGDYGYTF
.	TRBV4-3	TRBJ1-2	CASSQDTLRNRNYGYTF
TRBD1	TRBV4-2	TRBJ1-3	CASSQVTGAGNTIYF
.	TRBV19	TRBJ2-5	CASSIDRGTEGGTQYF
.	TRBV19	TRBJ1-2	CASSPTGGGDYGYTF
.	TRBV18	TRBJ1-6	CASSPRPTNSPLHF
.	TRBV7-2	TRBJ1-6	CASSPSGDINSPLHF
.	TRBV14	TRBJ1-1	CASSQVGGGEAFF
.	TRBV2	TRBJ2-2	CASSEKAGAGGELFF
TRBD1	TRBV29-1	TRBJ1-3	CSSQGTGNTIYF
TRBD2	TRBV6-1	TRBJ2-3	CASSEVRTSGSRDTQYF
TRBD2	TRBV29-1	TRBJ2-1	CSVEGLAGDEQFF
TRBD1	TRBV5-1	TRBJ2-2	CASSSGQGVGELFF
.	TRBV2	TRBJ1-6	CASSTPRDFGSPLHF
TRBD2	TRBV6-5	TRBJ2-7	CASTPKRAGAYEQYF
.	TRBV21-1	TRBJ1-3	CASSKRELTGSGNTIYF
TRBD1	TRBV25-1	TRBJ2-1	CASSWTGSNEQFF
TRBD1	TRBV2	TRBJ2-5	CASSFTGVETQYF
TRBD2	TRBV28	TRBJ2-1	CASSPPLSGSSYNEQFF
TRBD2	TRBV19	TRBJ2-5	CASSSGGIETQYF
TRBD1	TRBV24-1	TRBJ1-2	CATSEDRDGRGYTF
.	TRBV5-1	TRBJ1-1	CASSLEWRGTEAFF
.	TRBV12-3/TRBV12-4	TRBJ1-1	CASSFSNTEAFF
.	TRBV18	TRBJ1-1	CASSPKGGTEAFF
.	TRBV30	TRBJ2-5	CAWSRGSQETQYF
TRBD1	TRBV28	TRBJ1-4	CASSLGTGPANEKLFF
.	TRBV21-1	TRBJ2-5	CASSKVAGAETQYF